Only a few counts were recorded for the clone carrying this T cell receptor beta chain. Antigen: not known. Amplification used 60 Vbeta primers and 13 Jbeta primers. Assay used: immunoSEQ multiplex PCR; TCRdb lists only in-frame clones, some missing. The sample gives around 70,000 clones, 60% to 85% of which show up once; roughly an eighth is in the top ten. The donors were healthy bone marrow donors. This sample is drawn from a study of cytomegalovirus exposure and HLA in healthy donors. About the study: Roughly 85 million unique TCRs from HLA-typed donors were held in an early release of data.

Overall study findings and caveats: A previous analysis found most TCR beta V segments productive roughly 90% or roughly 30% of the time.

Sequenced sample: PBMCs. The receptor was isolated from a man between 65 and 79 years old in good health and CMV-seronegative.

CDR3 nucleotide sequence: TGTGCCAGCAGCGGATACAGGGGTAGTGAAGCTTTCTTT. Its protein product is CASSGYRGSEAFF. The chain joins TRBV11-2 to TRBJ1-1, with 7 bases lining up with TRBD1. The trim removed 5 bases at V and 7 bases at J, leaving 7 bases unmatched. The germline CDR1 and CDR2 sequences are SGHAT and FQNNGV. The CDR3 sequence is 13 residues long.